A selection of T cell receptor beta chains follows, all from one sample in a study of OX40 agonist ivuxolimab in advanced cancers. Clones were read by immunoSEQ multiplex PCR, and TCRdb kept only the in-frame ones, dropping some. Here the sample spans about 66,000 clones, 85% being singletons. The sequencing used CD4+ or CD8+ T cells sorted from blood, collected in a trial of the OX40 agonist ivuxolimab. These receptors came from an adult with an advanced solid tumor such as melanoma, head and neck, liver or kidney cancer. CDR3s include the opening cysteine and the closing phenylalanine or tryptophan. The order of the fields is D gene, J gene, V gene, clone size, CDR3 DNA, CDR3 protein. The D gene is left open where the match is weak. A row's size may be missing; if present it is once, few, many or a size class.

NA | TRBJ2-2 | TRBV7-7 | NA | TGTGCCAGCAGCTTAGGAGGCACCGGGGAGCTGTTTTTT | CASSLGGTGELFF
NA | TRBJ2-4 | TRBV28 | NA | TGTGCCAGCAGTTCTACGGGGGCTTACATTCAGTACTTC | CASSSTGAYIQYF
NA | TRBJ1-6 | TRBV6-1 | NA | TGTGCCAGCAGTGACCCGGGACGGAGCTCCTATAATTCACCCCTCCACTTT | CASSDPGRSSYNSPLHF
NA | TRBJ1-2 | TRBV10-2 | NA | TGCGCCAGCAGTGAGCTCCCGGGCTCTGGCTACACCTTC | CASSELPGSGYTF
TRBD2 | TRBJ2-6 | TRBV30 | NA | TGTGCCTGGGCCCTCAAGGGCGGGGGCTCTGGGGCCAACGTCCTGACTTTC | CAWALKGGGSGANVLTF
NA | TRBJ2-1 | TRBV7-8 | NA | TGTGCCAGCAGCTTAAGTCCGGCCAGCTCCTACAATGAGCAGTTCTTC | CASSLSPASSYNEQFF
TRBD1 | TRBJ1-2 | TRBV7-3 | NA | TGTGCCAGCAGCTCTGGGACAGCGCCTGCCTATGGCTACACCTTC | CASSSGTAPAYGYTF
TRBD2 | TRBJ2-2 | TRBV7-8 | NA | TGTGCCAGCAGTCCTAGCGGGGTTAGAACCGGGGAGCTGTTTTTT | CASSPSGVRTGELFF
NA | TRBJ2-2 | TRBV7-3 | NA | TGTGCCAGCAGCTTAACCACCGGGGAGCTGTTTTTT | CASSLTTGELFF
NA | TRBJ2-3 | TRBV30 | NA | TGTGCCTGGAGTACGGGCGGGGGCACAGATACGCAGTATTTT | CAWSTGGGTDTQYF
NA | TRBJ2-3 | TRBV19 | once | TGTGCCACCATGAAGCGGCCTCCCGGGGGTAGCAAAGATACGCAGTATTTT | CATMKRPPGGSKDTQYF
NA | TRBJ1-5 | TRBV27 | NA | TGTGCCAGCAGTTTCGGGGTCACGAATCAGCCCCAGCATTTT | CASSFGVTNQPQHF
NA | TRBJ1-4 | TRBV5-1 | NA | TGCGCCAGCAGCTTGCGACCTGGGGAAAAACTGTTTTTT | CASSLRPGEKLFF
NA | TRBJ1-3 | TRBV5-1 | NA | TGCGCCAGCAGCTTGGATGGCAGCTCTGGAAACACCATATATTTT | CASSLDGSSGNTIYF
NA | TRBJ1-1 | TRBV5-1 | NA | TGCGCCAGCAGCTTGGAAGCCGGCAACACTGAAGCTTTCTTT | CASSLEAGNTEAFF